Described below is a single T cell receptor (beta chain) sequence and its context. The data originate from a study of blood T cell repertoires in COVID-19. In the study overall: The United States, Italy and Spain were the sources of the acute and convalescent COVID-19 samples. Sample material is recorded as cDNA or gDNA derived from T cells, B-cell-depleted T cells, or PBMCs.

Trimming at V came to 0 bases and at J to 2 bases, leaving 7 bases not matched to a gene. The CDR3 length is 16 residues. Looked up from germline, CDR1 is SGHRS and CDR2 is YFSETQ. Sequenced by immunoSEQ multiplex PCR; TCRdb stores in-frame clones only, minus some. The sample shows approximately 60,000 clones, 90% to 95% of them seen only once. The specimen sequenced was peripheral blood. This sequence joins TRBV5-1 and TRBJ2-5; 7 bases are a match to TRBD2. This receptor was obtained from a man in his 70s with active COVID-19. The CDR3 bases are TGCGCCAGCAGCTTGGTCCGGACTAGTGGGCAAGAGACCCAGTACTTC. Translated: CASSLVRTSGQETQYF. The variable domain in full, completed from reference TRBV5-1 and TRBJ2-5, reads KAGVTQTPRYLIKTRGQQVTLSCSPISGHRSVSWYQQTPGQGLQFLFEYFSETQRNKGNFPGRFSGRQFSNSRSEMNVSTLELGDSALYLCASSLVRTSGQETQYFGPGTRLLVL.